This T cell receptor (beta chain) was retrieved from a study of blood T cells in healthy people across ages. In the study overall: Per two T cells, template switching captured roughly one barcoded beta molecule.

This CDR3 is 14 amino acids long. Looked up from germline, CDR1 is SGHNT and CDR2 is YENEEA. V was pared by 4 bases and J by 2 bases, with 11 bases between. Next came a second PCR, run for about 6 to 11 cycles, which used a sample-barcoded 5' primer along with a J-beta primer mix. Every single cDNA molecule received a tag from a template-switch adaptor with 12 random nucleotides. CDR3-containing paired-end reads numbered at least 2.5 million in each sample. TCRdb used MiXCR to reprocess the 5' RACE reads, holding one entry per CDR3 protein. The table lists fewer than 2 million distinct CDR3 sequences, roughly two fifths of them singletons.

The V gene is TRBV11-3, the J gene TRBJ2-5; D not certain. The TCR was taken from a human donor in good health. Sequenced material: blood. This CDR3 reads CASSYPQKQETQYF. In nucleotides, the CDR3 is TGTGCCAGCAGCTACCCACAGAAGCAAGAGACCCAGTACTTC. Full variable domain (remainder filled in from reference TRBV11-3 and TRBJ2-5): EAGVVQSPRYKIIEKKQPVAFWCNPISGHNTLYWYLQNLGQGPELLIRYENEEAVDDSQLPKDRFSAERLKGVDSTLKIQPAELGDSAVYLCASSYPQKQETQYFGPGTRLLVL.